This T cell receptor (beta chain) was found in a study of blood T cells in healthy people across ages (dated by TCRdb to about 2015). Regarding the study in general: Template switching captured roughly one uniquely barcoded TCR beta cDNA molecule per two T cells in model experiments. Using deep sequencing normalized with unique cDNA molecular identifiers, the study measured how TCR beta repertoire diversity changes with age. Donors were grouped into four age groups: young (average 16 years), middle-aged (roughly 37), aged (62) and long-lived (approximately 81). To avoid experimental bias, donors of different ages were spread randomly across the sequencing lanes. The study analyzed two additional independent replicas of 1 million unique cDNA reads from the same blood draw for two donors, one aged 18 to 30 and one aged 80 or older. General conclusions and limits of the study: The percentage of naive T cells measured by flow cytometry correlated strongly with observed TCR beta diversity. As age increased, observed TCR beta diversity per million T cells dropped in a roughly linear way, and a significant reduction was already evident by age 40. Bulk unsorted PBMC profiling prevented conclusive comparison of naive and antigen-experienced compartments. Compared with the aged group, the long-lived group had more naive CD4+ T cells, fewer expanded clones and increased TCR diversity, suggesting age selection. Estimates of total diversity from one million sequenced T cells were regarded as lower bounds and underestimates. Because donor CMV infection status was unknown, age-related changes in expanded clonotypes were potentially confounded.

CDR3 length: 15 amino acids, cysteine to phenylalanine. Kept here is only the CDR3 DNA, which spans 45 bases and is read in frame from base 1. CDR1 and CDR2 are drawn from the germline V gene: KGHSH, LQKENI. V loses 2 bases of germline sequence and J loses 3 bases, and the interval between the two ends is 12 bases. The library was prepared using 5' RACE. Sequencing instrument: Illumina HiSeq 2500. The second PCR ran for roughly 6 to 11 cycles and used a J-beta primer mix along with a sample-barcoded 5' primer. A unique molecular identifier was introduced onto each TCR beta cDNA molecule by a template-switch 5' adaptor carrying 12 random nucleotides. Each sample yielded at least 2.5 million CDR3-containing paired-end reads. First-strand cDNA synthesis was performed from all RNA using the Mint cDNA synthesis kit, with priming by a TRBC-specific oligonucleotide. All cDNA was treated with uracil-DNA glycosylase and then went through a first 18-cycle PCR with the universal primers M1SS and BC2_uni_R. Processing in the source paper ran as follows. For normalization, 1 million high-quality reads, each with a distinct molecular identifier, were randomly selected from each sample. Reads with shared molecular identifiers were discarded instead of being binned into consensus sequences. MiTCR, set to a Q25 quality threshold and the strictest error-elimination algorithm, was used for CDR3 identification, clonotype clustering and error correction. A nonparametric unseen species model with Euler transformation was used to estimate lower-bound total TCR beta diversity. TCRdb redid the processing of the public reads, applying fastp at Q25 and MiXCR, and retained in-frame beta chains. Each CDR3 protein gets just one entry, which takes the most common genes and DNA from the rows behind it. TCRdb assigned the V and J calls; the authors' analysis was not used. In all, the sample holds 1.5 million to 2 million distinct CDR3 sequences, and 28% of those were seen once. 7.7% of the sample is taken by the ten largest.

A remark on this clonotype: This clone's antigen is unknown. No qualities accompany the bases; no much larger clone lies one base away.

Donors were roughly 40 systemically healthy Caucasian individuals from Russia aged roughly 6 to 100 years. Approximately 10 milliliters of peripheral blood were collected from each donor into EDTA-treated Vacutainer tubes. PBMCs were isolated by Ficoll-Paque density-gradient centrifugation, with at least 6.5 million obtained per sample. Total RNA, at least 5 micrograms per sample, was extracted from PBMCs with Trizol reagent. For every donor, flow cytometry on a PBMC aliquot measured the percentage of naive CD45RAhigh/CD27high T cells. The sequence links TRBV18 to TRBJ2-3, with the D segment identity uncertain. Sequenced: blood. This receptor was taken from a woman aged 25-40 years in good health. The CDR3: CASSPSRTRTDTQYF. At the DNA level, the sequence is TGTGCCAGCTCACCATCCCGTACACGTACAGATACGCAGTATTTT.